This T cell receptor (beta chain) was documented in a study of technical replicates of blood from a few donors. Produced via immunoSEQ multiplex PCR; TCRdb's table is partial and in-frame only. The data contain about 83,000 clones, roughly 94% of them singletons. This CDR3 contains 13 residues. Germline CDR1 is SGHTS and CDR2 is YDEGEE. Trimming removed 9 bases from V and 3 bases from J, with 12 bases in between. Sequenced input: T cells isolated from PBMCs. The genes are TRBV5-8 and TRBJ2-2; D not certain. The TCR sequence derives from a human donor in good health. CDR3 bases: TGTGCCATCAGTAGTCCGGACACCGGGGAGCTGTTTTTT. Protein sequence: CAISSPDTGELFF.